This TCR beta chain originates from a study of T-cell memory formation after mild COVID-19. Germline loops: CDR1 SGHNT, CDR2 YYREEE (reference sequence). V trimming: 4 bases; J trimming: 6 bases; junction bases outside the gene matches: 9. This CDR3 comprises 14 residues. A note on this clonotype: The antigen remains unidentified.

Overall study results and limits: Pre-infection memory showed some responding clones, and this suggested that cross-reactive memory joined.

Constant-segment primers served in 5'RACE that generated TCR alpha and TCR beta cDNA libraries bearing sample barcodes and UMIs. A single record per CDR3 protein comes from TCRdb applying MiXCR to the 5' RACE reads. The sample has about 170,000 distinct CDR3 sequences; roughly 13% are singletons. The sample comprised PBMCs or a T cell subset sorted from them (not recorded which). The source of this sequence is a man between 18 and 29 years old who had mild COVID-19 (a few samples of this study predate the infection). Cell type and time point are not known. The rearrangement links TRBV5-4 to TRBJ1-1; TRBD1 agrees at 7 bases. The CDR3: CASSTRDRVSEAFF. CDR3 DNA sequence: TGTGCCAGCAGCACCCGGGACAGAGTCTCTGAAGCTTTCTTT.